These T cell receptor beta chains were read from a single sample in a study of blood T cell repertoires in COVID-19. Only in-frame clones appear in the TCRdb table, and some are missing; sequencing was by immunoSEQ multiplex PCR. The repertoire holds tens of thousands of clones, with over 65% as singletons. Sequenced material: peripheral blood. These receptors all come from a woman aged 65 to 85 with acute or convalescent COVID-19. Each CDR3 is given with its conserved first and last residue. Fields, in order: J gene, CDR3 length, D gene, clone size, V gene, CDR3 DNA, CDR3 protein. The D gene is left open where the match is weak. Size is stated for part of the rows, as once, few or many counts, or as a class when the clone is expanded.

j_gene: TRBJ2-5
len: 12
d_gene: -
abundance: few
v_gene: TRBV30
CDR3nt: TGTGCCTGGAGACAGGATCAAGAGACCCAGTACTTC
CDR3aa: CAWRQDQETQYF

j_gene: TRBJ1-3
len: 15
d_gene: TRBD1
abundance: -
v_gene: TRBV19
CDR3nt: TGTGCCAGTACCATGACAGGGGGCTCTGGAAACACCATATATTTT
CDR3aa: CASTMTGGSGNTIYF

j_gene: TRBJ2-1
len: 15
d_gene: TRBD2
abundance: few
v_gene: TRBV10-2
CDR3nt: TGCGCCAGCAGTGAGAGCGGGAGCCCCTACAATGAGCAGTTCTTC
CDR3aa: CASSESGSPYNEQFF

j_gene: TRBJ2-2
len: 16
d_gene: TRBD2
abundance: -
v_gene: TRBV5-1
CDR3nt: TGCGCCAGCAGCCCAGCGGGGAATACGAACACCGGGGAGCTGTTTTTT
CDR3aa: CASSPAGNTNTGELFF

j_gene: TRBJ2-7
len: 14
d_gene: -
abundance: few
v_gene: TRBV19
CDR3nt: TGTGCCAGTAGTATAGACAGGGTCGTCCACGAGCAGTACTTC
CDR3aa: CASSIDRVVHEQYF

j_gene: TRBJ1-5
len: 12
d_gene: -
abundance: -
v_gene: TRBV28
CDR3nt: TGTGCCAGCAGTTGGGGCTATCAGCCCCAGCATTTT
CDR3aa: CASSWGYQPQHF

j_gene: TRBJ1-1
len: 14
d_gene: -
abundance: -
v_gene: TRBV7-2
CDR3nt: TGTGCCAGCAGCTTAGGACAGTTGAACACTGAAGCTTTCTTT
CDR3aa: CASSLGQLNTEAFF

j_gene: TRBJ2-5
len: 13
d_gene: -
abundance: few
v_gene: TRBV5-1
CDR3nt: TGCGCCAGCAGCCGGACAGAGGGAGAGACCCAGTACTTC
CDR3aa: CASSRTEGETQYF

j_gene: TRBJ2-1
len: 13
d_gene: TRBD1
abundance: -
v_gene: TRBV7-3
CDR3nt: TGTGCCAGCAGAGGGGACAGGGCTAATGAGCAGTTCTTC
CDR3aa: CASRGDRANEQFF

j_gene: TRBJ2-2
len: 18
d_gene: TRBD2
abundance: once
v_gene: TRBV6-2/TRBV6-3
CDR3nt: TGTGCCAGCAGTTACCATTACCGACTAGCGGGTACCGCCGGGGAGCTGTTTTTT
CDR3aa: CASSYHYRLAGTAGELFF

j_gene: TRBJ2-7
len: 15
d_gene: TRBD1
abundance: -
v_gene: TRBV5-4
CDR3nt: TGTGCCAGCAGCTCACAGGGGGCGTTTGGAGTAGTGCAGTACTTC
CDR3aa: CASSSQGAFGVVQYF

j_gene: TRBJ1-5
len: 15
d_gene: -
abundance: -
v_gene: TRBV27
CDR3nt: TGTGCCAGCAGTTTTTCGGGGGGTAAGGGTCAGCCCCAGCATTTT
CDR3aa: CASSFSGGKGQPQHF

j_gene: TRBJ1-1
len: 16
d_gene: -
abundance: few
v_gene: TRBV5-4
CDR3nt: TGTGCCAGCAGCCCCTGGGGGAGGGGTAGAGGCACTGAAGCTTTCTTT
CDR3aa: CASSPWGRGRGTEAFF

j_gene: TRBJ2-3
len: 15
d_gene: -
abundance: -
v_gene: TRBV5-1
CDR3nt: TGCGCCAGCAGCTTGGAAGGGGGTTTGGCAGATACGCAGTATTTT
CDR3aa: CASSLEGGLADTQYF

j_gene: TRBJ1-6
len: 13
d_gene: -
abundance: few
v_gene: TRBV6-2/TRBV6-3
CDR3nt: TGTGCCAGCAGTTCCGAGCGGGATTCACCCCTCCACTTT
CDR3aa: CASSSERDSPLHF

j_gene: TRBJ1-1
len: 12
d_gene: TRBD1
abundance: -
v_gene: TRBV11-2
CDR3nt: TGTGCCAGCAGCTTAGAAGGGGGCCAAGCTTTCTTT
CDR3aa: CASSLEGGQAFF

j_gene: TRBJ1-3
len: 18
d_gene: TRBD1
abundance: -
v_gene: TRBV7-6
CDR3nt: TGTGCCAGCAGCTTAGATGGGACAGGGGTCTTCTCTGGAAACACCATATATTTT
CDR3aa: CASSLDGTGVFSGNTIYF

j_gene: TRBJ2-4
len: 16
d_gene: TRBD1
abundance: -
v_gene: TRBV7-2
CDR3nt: TGTGCCAGCAGCTTAGCGACAGGGGCAGGGGGATCCATTCAGTACTTC
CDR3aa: CASSLATGAGGSIQYF

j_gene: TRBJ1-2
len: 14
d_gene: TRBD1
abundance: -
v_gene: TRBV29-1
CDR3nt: TGCAGCGTTGAGAAGGGCAGGGGGCGAAGTGGCTACACCTTC
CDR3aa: CSVEKGRGRSGYTF

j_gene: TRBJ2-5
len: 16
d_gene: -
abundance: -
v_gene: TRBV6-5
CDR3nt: TGTGCCAGCAGTTACACCCGAGTCGGTGGAGGAGAGACCCAGTACTTC
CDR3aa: CASSYTRVGGGETQYF

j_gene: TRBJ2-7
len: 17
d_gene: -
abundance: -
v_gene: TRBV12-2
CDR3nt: TGTGCAAGTCGCATGTTGAATCCGGGACAGGGCTCCTACGAGCAGTACTTC
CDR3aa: CASRMLNPGQGSYEQYF

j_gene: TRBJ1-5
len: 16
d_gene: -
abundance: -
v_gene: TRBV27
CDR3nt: TGTGCCAGCAGCCCGCGTGCTGGACTTGGTGGTCAGCCCCAGCATTTT
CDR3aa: CASSPRAGLGGQPQHF

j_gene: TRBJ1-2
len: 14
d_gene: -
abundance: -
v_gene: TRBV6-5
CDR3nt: TGTGCCAGCAGTCACCCGGAAGGGGTCGGGGGCTACACCTTC
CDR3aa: CASSHPEGVGGYTF

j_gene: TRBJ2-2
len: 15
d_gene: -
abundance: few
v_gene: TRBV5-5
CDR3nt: TGTGCCAGCAGCTCCGTAGCAAAGAACACCGGGGAGCTGTTTTTT
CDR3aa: CASSSVAKNTGELFF

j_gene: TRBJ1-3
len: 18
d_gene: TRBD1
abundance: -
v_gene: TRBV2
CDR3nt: TGTGCCAGCCTCCGTGGGGGGAACAGGGGCCAATCTGGAAACACCATATATTTT
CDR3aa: CASLRGGNRGQSGNTIYF

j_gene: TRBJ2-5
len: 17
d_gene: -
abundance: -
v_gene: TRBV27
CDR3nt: TGTGCCAGCAGTTTATTGGGTAGCTTAAACTCGGGGGAGACCCAGTACTTC
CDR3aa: CASSLLGSLNSGETQYF

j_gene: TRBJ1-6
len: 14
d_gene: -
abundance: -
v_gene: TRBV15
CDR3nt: TGTGCCACCAGCATGCTGGGGGCTAATTCACCCCTCCACTTT
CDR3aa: CATSMLGANSPLHF

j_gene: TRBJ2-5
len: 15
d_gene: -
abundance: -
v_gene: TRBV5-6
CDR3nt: TGTGCCAGCAGCTTGCTAGACGGCTTAGTCGAGACCCAGTACTTC
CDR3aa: CASSLLDGLVETQYF

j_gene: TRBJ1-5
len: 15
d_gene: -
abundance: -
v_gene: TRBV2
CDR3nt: TGTGCCAGCAGTGTGGGACTGGATAGCAATCAGCCCCAGCATTTT
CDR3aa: CASSVGLDSNQPQHF